This T cell receptor (beta chain) was recovered during a study of CD8 T cells in ankylosing spondylitis. Study-wide points: Characteristic, it appeared, of ankylosing spondylitis blood was a TCR beta motif of about eight highly homologous variants.

Losses at the gene ends were 4 bases for V and 7 bases for J; bases not matched to a gene: 2. The CDR3 is 12 residues long. This clonotype was counted many times. Its target is unknown. Using its own MiXCR run on the 5' RACE reads, TCRdb lists one record per CDR3 protein. The data hold fewer than 250,000 distinct CDR3 sequences, with around 20% observed a single time. Sequenced sample: blood, either unsorted or a sorted T cell fraction (not recorded which). The source of this sequence is a male donor with ankylosing spondylitis. This chain joins TRBV12-3 or TRBV12-4 and TRBJ2-3, with 7 bases matching TRBD2. In nucleotides, the CDR3 is TGTGCCAGCAGTTGGGACTACCATACGCAGTATTTT. Translation gives CASSWDYHTQYF.